The 6 T cell receptor beta chains below all came from one sample that was sequenced in a study of post-analysis software for immune sequencing data. TCR beta cDNA libraries included unique molecular identifiers. TCRdb reprocessed the PCR reads via MiXCR and lists one record per CDR3 protein. The sample consists of roughly 540,000 distinct CDR3 sequences, roughly 34% of them appearing once. Findings and limits, study-wide: Patients had higher frequencies than controls of about five TRBV segments, including TRBV5-6, TRBV5-1 and TRBV20-1.

Their antigens are not known. What was sequenced was blood. Receptors originate from a girl between 2 and 17 years old with multiple sclerosis.

This chain uses TRBV10-3 with TRBJ1-5, with 10 bases that match TRBD1. Germline V gene data show CDR1 as ENHRY and CDR2 as SYGVKD. This CDR3 comprises 14 residues. The V and J ends lost 10 bases and 9 bases, in that order; junction bases with no gene match: 12. CDR3 in DNA: TGTGCCACGAGGGACAGGGGAACGTCAGCGCCCCAGCATTTT. It yields the protein CATRDRGTSAPQHF.

The chain couples TRBV9 to TRBJ1-5; D not resolved. The CDR3 has 15 amino acids. Trimming shortened V by 0 bases and J by 0 bases, and 7 bases separated the two germline ends. The germline V gene encodes CDR1 SGDLS and CDR2 YYNGEE. The CDR3 here is CASSVGPYSNQPQHF. As DNA, the CDR3 is TGTGCCAGCAGCGTAGGCCCGTATAGCAATCAGCCCCAGCATTTT.

This clonotype was observed a few times. The chain links TRBV9 to TRBJ2-3; 11 nucleotides match TRBD2. This CDR3 region has 14 residues. CDR1 and CDR2 (germline): SGDLS, YYNGEE. V shed 2 bases and J 8 bases; nucleotides not matched to a gene: 4. The CDR3 sequence is CASSVSGGASTQYF. CDR3 nucleotide sequence: TGTGCCAGCAGCGTTAGCGGGGGGGCAAGTACGCAGTATTTT.

The table lists this clonotype with a few counts. The genes are TRBV11-2 and TRBJ2-2; tentatively, D is TRBD1 (6 bases). Between the trimmed V and J ends, which lost 5 bases and 1 base, there was a span of 8 bases. Germline-derived CDR1 and CDR2 are SGHAT and FQNNGV. The CDR3 sequence is 14 residues long. CDR3 nucleotide sequence: TGTGCCAGCAGCCGCAGGGGGAACACCGGGGAGCTGTTTTTT. Translated, it gives CASSRRGNTGELFF.

A word on this clonotype: Relative to the germline gene, one junction end is altered; a read error may explain this. CDR3 loop: CASGLVGRDEQYF. Written as DNA, the CDR3 is TGCGCCAGCGGCTTGGTTGGTAGGGATGAGCAGTACTTC. This rearrangement joins TRBV5-1 to TRBJ2-5; the D is unclear. CDR1 SGHRS and CDR2 YFSETQ come from the germline V gene. This CDR3 spans 13 amino acids.

Worth noting for this clonotype: Germline and junction disagree at one end, which may indicate a read error. The chain is built from TRBV7-2 and TRBJ2-7; 10 positions match TRBD1. The CDR3 runs to 13 residues. CDR1 is SGHTA and CDR2 is FQGNSA in the germline V gene. The CDR3 nucleotides read TGTGCCAGCAGGGGACAGGGGAGAGAGGAGCGGTACTTC. Its protein is CASRGQGREERYF.